This TCR beta chain was captured in a study of neurological immune-mediated disorders (dated by TCRdb to the late 2010s). Context from the whole study: The study compared peripheral blood TCR-beta repertoires of HTLV-I-associated myelopathy (HAM/TSP) patients, multiple sclerosis patients and healthy controls using UMI-based sequencing. Alongside PBMC samples, the set of approximately 100 TCR-beta libraries contained longitudinal samples, technical triplicates, and paired CD4+ and CD8+ T-cell subsets that had been sorted. Each longitudinal HAM/TSP and healthy donor was sampled at 3 time-points spaced at roughly 3-40 month intervals. The cohort comprised some 71 subjects: roughly 15 HAM/TSP patients, 35 or so multiple sclerosis patients and approximately 20 healthy controls. The paper's findings and limits, for the study overall: Expanded clones from different subjects shared no identical CDR3 amino acid sequences, which suggests that TCR-beta repertoires were private in all groups. TCR clonal expansion was highest in HAM/TSP patients and lowest in MS patients, with MS patients falling below even healthy controls.

The CDR3 goes from the cysteine to the phenylalanine over 11 residues. Only the CDR3 portion is preserved as DNA: 33 bases, with reading frame beginning at the first base. CDR1 and CDR2 (SGHAT, FQNNGV) derive from the germline V gene. cDNA was synthesized by template-switch 5'RACE using a primer carrying a 10-nucleotide random unique molecular identifier by which each TCR transcript was tagged. Over 170 million TCR-beta sequences, covering 15-18 subjects, were produced in each sequencing run. The RNeasy kit was used to extract total RNA. Using the KAPA Real-time Library Amplification kit, TCR-beta VDJ regions were amplified with primers for the TCR constant region and the 5'RACE anchor. A first PCR added sample indexes and Illumina adaptors, after which a second PCR increased the library yield. After purification with Ampure beads, the TCR product of roughly 650 bp was size-selected on a 2% E-gel SizeSelection system. Before pooling, library quality was assessed on a Bioanalyzer, concentration was determined with Qubit, and library quantification was performed with the Kapa Library Quantification kit. Paired-end 2 x 150 bp sequencing of the libraries was performed on an Illumina HiSeq 2500. To increase sequence diversity, roughly 24-30% phiX was spiked into each library pool. The original pipeline was this. Quality-filtered reads were processed with the UMI-based MiGEC pipeline, and over 85% of raw TCR sequences were removed by the MiGEC pipeline during error correction. VDJ genes were aligned to IMGT germline references, and each clonotype was defined by a unique CDR3 amino acid sequence together with V-J genes. VDJtools evaluated clonal expansion, Shannon diversity and CDR3 relatedness (CalcPairwiseDistances, ClusterSamples); CLCbio workbench built phylogenetic trees. Expanded clones were defined as having at least 8 unique UMIs, based on coefficient-of-variation modelling across technical triplicates. TCRdb trimmed public reads at Q25 via fastp, called clones via MiXCR and kept in-frame beta chains. Identical CDR3 proteins give one entry, which carries the most common genes and DNA. It is TCRdb's table, rather than the study itself, that gives the V and J calls and clone size. Present in this sample are roughly 75,000 distinct CDR3 sequences, around 13% of which were seen just once. Roughly 4.5% of the sample is held by the ten biggest clonotypes.

This specimen's time point label, per the study, means: longitudinal time-point 1 (baseline). For unsorted PBMC libraries, 2 million PBMCs were used after storage in RNAlater at -80 degrees C until RNA extraction. Peripheral blood was subjected to Ficoll-Hypaque density gradient centrifugation to isolate PBMCs, which were then cryopreserved in liquid nitrogen. The table lists this clonotype with many counts. Its antigen has not been determined. Its ends do not fully match the called genes, so a read error is possible. The chain is encoded by TRBV11-2 joined to TRBJ2-1, with the identity of the D gene unclear. This TCR was recovered from a female donor with HTLV-1-associated myelopathy (HAM/TSP). What was sequenced was PBMCs. In nucleotides, the sequence is TGTGCCAGCAGCTACTACGATGAGCAGTTCTTC. Its translation is CASSYYDEQFF.